The 21 T cell receptor beta chains presented below share a single source sample, sequenced in a study of low-dose radiotherapy and immunotherapy resistance in tumors. The time point denotes: before trial treatment. Both TCRalpha and TCRbeta chains were reverse transcribed with V-gene-specific primers. TCR amplification used roughly 21 PCR cycles, a constant-region primer and a V-primer adapter. MiXCR, run by TCRdb on the reads, gives a single entry per CDR3 protein. The sample holds 45,000 to 75,000 distinct CDR3 sequences, under 30% seen once. The specimen was PBMCs, collected before treatment. All receptors come from a male donor with prostate cancer.

There are many counts of this clonotype. The chain is built from TRBV28 and TRBJ2-1, with 15 bases aligning to TRBD2. The germline CDR1 and CDR2 sequences are MDHEN and SYDVKM. Losses at the gene ends were 6 bases for V and 2 bases for J; bases not matched to a gene: 8. CDR3 length: 18 residues. CDR3 loop: CASSPGLAGGRAYNEQFF. The CDR3 region has the DNA TGTGCCAGCAGCCCGGGACTAGCGGGAGGAAGGGCCTACAATGAGCAGTTCTTC. The full variable domain, with the rest looked up from reference TRBV28 and TRBJ2-1, is DVKVTQSSRYLVKRTGEKVFLECVQDMDHENMFWYRQDPGLGLRLIYFSYDVKMKEKGDIPEGYSVSREKKERFSLILESASTNQTSMYLCASSPGLAGGRAYNEQFFGPGTRLTVL.

This clonotype came up many times. The rearrangement joins TRBV6-2 or TRBV6-3 to TRBJ2-3; tentatively, D is TRBD1 or TRBD2 (5 bases each). Trimming cost V 6 bases and J 4 bases, with 14 bases left between them. The length of the CDR3 is 14 residues. Germline lookup yields CDR1 MNHEY and CDR2 SVGEGT. Written as DNA, the CDR3 is TGTGCCAGCAGGGAGAGGGGTGGCCCAGATACGCAGTATTTT. As protein: CASRERGGPDTQYF.

This clonotype was recorded many times. V gene TRBV6-2 or TRBV6-3 combines with J gene TRBJ2-5; 10 bases agree with TRBD2. CDR1 is MNHEY, CDR2 SVGEGT, per germline. V lost 2 bases, J lost 1 base, and 4 bases stayed unmatched. This CDR3 has 16 amino acids. The CDR3 region has the DNA TGTGCCAGCAGTTACCAAGCGGGAGGGCCCCAAGAGACCCAGTACTTC. Residues: CASSYQAGGPQETQYF.

This clonotype has at least ten counts. The gene calls are TRBV6-4 and TRBJ2-1, with a weak D call TRBD1 (6 bases). Trimming pared 0 bases from V and 6 bases from J, leaving 12 bases between. This CDR3 has 15 amino acids. Germline CDR1 and CDR2: MRHNA and SNTAGT. This chain's CDR3 is CASSDSGARGNEQFF. For the CDR3, the DNA is TGTGCCAGCAGTGACTCGGGGGCCCGGGGCAATGAGCAGTTCTTC.

This clonotype was seen ten or more times. This rearrangement joins TRBV4-2 to TRBJ2-1; TRBD1 might be the D (6 bases). V was clipped by 1 base and J by 6 bases, with 13 bases between them. Germline V gene lookup returns CDR1 LGHNA and CDR2 YNFKEQ. The CDR3 sequence is 15 residues long. CDR3 nucleotide sequence: TGTGCCAGCAGCCAAGGAGCAGGGGTGAGCAATGAGCAGTTCTTC. Protein product: CASSQGAGVSNEQFF.

On this clonotype: A much larger clone differs by one base, so this may be a read error. CDR3 in amino acids: CASSFLGVHEQSF. The CDR3 DNA reads as TGTGCCAGCAGTTTCCTGGGCGTCCATGAGCAGTCCTTC. The chain combines TRBV27 with TRBJ2-1; D ambiguous. From germline, CDR1 is MNHEY and CDR2 SMNVEV (reference sequence). This CDR3 is built from 13 residues.

About this clonotype itself: It is unclear where the CDR3 begins or ends on the DNA, so no DNA is shown, and the CDR3 is as TCRdb lists it. The CDR3 reads CSVGWAVGTGELFFF. The V and J genes are TRBV29-1 and TRBJ2-2; the D call in the table, TRBD1, was not verified against the DNA. CDR1 is SQVTM and CDR2 is ANQGSEA in the germline V gene. The length of the CDR3 is 15 amino acids, counting both ends.

The chain carries TRBV5-1 and TRBJ2-5, with D tentatively TRBD1 (5 bases). Between the trimmed V and J ends, which lost 0 bases and 3 bases, there was a span of 6 bases. This CDR3 spans 13 amino acids. Germline V CDR1 and CDR2: SGHRS, YFSETQ. For the CDR3, the DNA is TGCGCCAGCAGCTTGGGCAGGGAAGAGACCCAGTACTTC. Its translation: CASSLGREETQYF.

This clonotype was observed at least ten times. The CDR3 region is CASRDRIDEQFF. The DNA of the CDR3 is TGTGCCAGCCGGGACAGGATCGATGAGCAGTTCTTC. The chain has TRBV9 and TRBJ2-1; 8 bases align to TRBD1. The junction had 5 bases not matched to a gene; V was cut back by 7 bases and J by 8 bases. CDR1 and CDR2 from the germline V gene are SGDLS and YYNGEE. This CDR3 has 12 residues.

In the case of this clonotype: At one end the junction does not follow the germline gene, possibly because of a read error. The V call is TRBV5-8, the J call TRBJ1-2, with 7 bases aligning to TRBD1. Germline V lookup: CDR1 SGHTS, CDR2 YDEGEE. The CDR3 totals 13 residues. The CDR3 region has the DNA TGCGCCAGCAGCGGGACAGAGATTTATGGCTACACCTTC. This gives the protein CASSGTEIYGYTF.

This chain connects TRBV5-1 to TRBJ2-7; 15 bases line up with TRBD2. The CDR3 is made up of 18 amino acids. V was clipped by 3 bases and J by 0 bases; unmatched bases: 7. Germline V CDR1 and CDR2: SGHRS, YFSETQ. The CDR3 sequence: CASSSGLAGGHNSYEQYF. The CDR3 nucleotides read TGCGCCAGCAGCTCCGGACTAGCGGGAGGGCATAACTCCTACGAGCAGTACTTC.

This clonotype counts as medium-sized. This chain connects TRBV28 to TRBJ1-6, with D tentatively TRBD1 (5 bases). Germline V gene sequence: CDR1 MDHEN, CDR2 SYDVKM. This CDR3 is 15 amino acids long. The V gene lost 0 bases and the J gene lost 5 bases, with 8 bases spanning the gap. The CDR3 bases are TGTGCCAGCAGTTTATGGGGGCCCGATAATTCACCCCTCCACTTT. Translating it yields CASSLWGPDNSPLHF. The full variable domain, in which reference TRBV28 and TRBJ1-6 provide the parts outside the CDR3, is DVKVTQSSRYLVKRTGEKVFLECVQDMDHENMFWYRQDPGLGLRLIYFSYDVKMKEKGDIPEGYSVSREKKERFSLILESASTNQTSMYLCASSLWGPDNSPLHFGNGTRLTVT.

This clonotype was seen a handful of times. The chain employs TRBV9 and TRBJ2-1; 8 nucleotides match TRBD2. Germline values: CDR1 SGDLS, CDR2 YYNGEE. Unmatched junction bases numbered 8, after V lost 0 bases and J lost 0 bases. There are 18 residues in the CDR3. The CDR3 DNA reads TGTGCCAGCAGCGTAGCGGCTAGCGGGCTAAGCTCCTACAATGAGCAGTTCTTC. Its translation: CASSVAASGLSSYNEQFF. Together with reference TRBV9 and TRBJ2-1, the CDR3 gives the full variable domain: DSGVTQTPKHLITATGQRVTLRCSPRSGDLSVYWYQQSLDQGLQFLIQYYNGEERAKGNILERFSAQQFPDLHSELNLSSLELGDSALYFCASSVAASGLSSYNEQFFGPGTRLTVL.

This clonotype is medium-sized (0.01 to 0.1%). The chain is built from TRBV4-2 and TRBJ2-1; D possibly corresponds to TRBD1 (5 bases). The germline V gene encodes CDR1 LGHNA and CDR2 YNFKEQ. V shed 0 bases and J shed 13 bases, with 13 bases lying between them. The CDR3 extends over 13 amino acids. The CDR3 here is CASSQEGHQRQFF. Here the CDR3 DNA reads TGTGCCAGCAGCCAAGAGGGGCACCAGCGACAGTTCTTC.

This clonotype was observed at least ten times. This sequence joins TRBV20-1 and TRBJ2-7; possibly TRBD2 for D (5 bases). CDR1 and CDR2 from the germline V gene are DFQATT and SNEGSKA (reference sequence). This CDR3 comprises 12 residues. Between the trimmed V and J ends, which lost 1 base and 4 bases, there was a span of 8 bases. The CDR3 DNA follows: TGCAGTGCTAGAGTCGGGGTATACGAGCAGTACTTC. Its translation: CSARVGVYEQYF.

At least ten counts were recorded for this clonotype. The chain recombines TRBV27 with TRBJ2-5; D call uncertain. Germline CDR1 reads MNHEY; CDR2 reads SMNVEV (reference sequence). The ends were cut back, 5 bases at V and 2 bases at J, with 6 bases in the middle. This CDR3 is 12 amino acids long. The CDR3 sequence is CASSPDQETQYF. The CDR3 nucleotides read TGTGCCAGCAGTCCGGATCAAGAGACCCAGTACTTC.

This clonotype has a count of ten or more. The chain recombines TRBV12-3 or TRBV12-4 with TRBJ1-3; the D is unclear. The CDR3 length is 16 residues. V lost 5 bases, J lost 0 bases, and 14 bases lay in between. Here the CDR3 DNA reads TGTGCCAGCAGTGGCGGAAAGCTCAGCTCTGGAAACACCATATATTTT. It translates to CASSGGKLSSGNTIYF.

This clonotype appeared a few times. A read error may produce the germline difference seen at one junction end. The rearrangement joins TRBV7-6 to TRBJ1-1; TRBD1 might be the D (5 bases). The germline gives CDR1 SGHVS, CDR2 FNYEAQ. The CDR3 spans 13 residues. This CDR3 reads CVSSPQGEPEAFF. CDR3 nucleotide sequence: TGTGTCAGCAGCCCCCAAGGGGAACCTGAAGCTTTCTTT. The full variable domain, completed using reference TRBV7-6 and TRBJ1-1, is GAGVSQSPRYKVTKRGQDVALRCDPISGHVSLYWYRQALGQGPEFLTYFNYEAQQDKSGLPNDRFSAERPEGSISTLTIQRTEQRDSAMYRCVSSPQGEPEAFFGQGTRLTVV.

This clonotype was detected many times. The gene calls are TRBV6-2 or TRBV6-3 and TRBJ1-4, with D unresolved. Germline CDR1 is MNHEY and CDR2 is SVGEGT. The CDR3 covers 14 residues. Trimming cost V 5 bases and J 2 bases, with 9 bases left between them. The CDR3 coding sequence is TGTGCCAGCAGTCCCGGCTGGACTAATGAAAAACTGTTTTTT. It encodes CASSPGWTNEKLFF.

This clonotype was detected ten times or more. Here the CDR3 DNA reads TGCAGCGTTCGAACTCCGGGACAGAAGTCTGGAAACACCATATATTTT. Its protein product is CSVRTPGQKSGNTIYF. This chain joins TRBV29-1 and TRBJ1-3; 7 nucleotides line up with TRBD1. This CDR3 is built from 16 residues. In germline, CDR1 is SQVTM, CDR2 ANQGSEA. V shed 5 bases, J shed 1 base, and the junction held 11 bases outside the gene matches.

This clonotype rates as medium-sized. The J gene is TRBJ2-7, the V gene TRBV5-1; the D call may be TRBD1 or TRBD2 (5 bases each). V lost 2 bases and J 2 bases, leaving 8 bases between the germline ends. This CDR3 is 13 amino acids long. CDR1 is SGHRS, CDR2 YFSETQ, per germline. The CDR3 is CASSFGGAYEQYF. In DNA, the CDR3 is TGCGCCAGCAGCTTTGGGGGTGCCTACGAGCAGTACTTC.